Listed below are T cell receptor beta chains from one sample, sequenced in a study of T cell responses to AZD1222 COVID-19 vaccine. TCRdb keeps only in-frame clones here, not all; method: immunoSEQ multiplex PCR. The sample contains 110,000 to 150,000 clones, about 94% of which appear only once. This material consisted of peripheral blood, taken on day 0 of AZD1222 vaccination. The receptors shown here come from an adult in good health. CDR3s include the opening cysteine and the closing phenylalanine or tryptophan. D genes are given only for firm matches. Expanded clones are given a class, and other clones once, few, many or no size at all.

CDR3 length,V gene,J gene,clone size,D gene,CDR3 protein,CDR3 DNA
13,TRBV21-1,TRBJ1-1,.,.,CASSKGRNTEAFF,TGTGCCAGCAGCAAAGGCAGGAACACTGAAGCTTTCTTT
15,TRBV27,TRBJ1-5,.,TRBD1,CASRQQGNVIQPQHF,TGTGCCAGCAGACAACAGGGGAATGTAATTCAGCCCCAGCATTTT
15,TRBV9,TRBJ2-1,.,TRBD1,CASSVTGGLWDEQFF,TGTGCCAGCAGCGTCACAGGGGGCCTCTGGGATGAGCAGTTCTTC
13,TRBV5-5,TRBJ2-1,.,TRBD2,CASRNSGSDEQFF,TGTGCCAGCCGGAATAGCGGGAGCGATGAGCAGTTCTTC
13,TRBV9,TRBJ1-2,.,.,CASSPGTRSGYTF,TGTGCCAGCAGCCCTGGGACACGTAGTGGCTACACCTTC
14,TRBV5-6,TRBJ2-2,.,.,CASSFTTGVGELFF,TGTGCCAGCAGTTTCACCACAGGTGTCGGGGAGCTGTTTTTT
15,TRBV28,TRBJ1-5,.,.,CASSLYRDSNQPQHF,TGTGCCAGCAGTTTATACAGAGATAGCAATCAGCCCCAGCATTTT
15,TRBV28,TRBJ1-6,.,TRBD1,CASTPGTGERSPLHF,TGTGCCAGCACCCCGGGGACAGGGGAACGCTCACCCCTCCACTTT
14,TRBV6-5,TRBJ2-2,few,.,CASSSGTHTGELFF,TGTGCCAGCAGTTCCGGGACACACACCGGGGAGCTGTTTTTT
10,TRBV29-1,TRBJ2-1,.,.,CSVYMHEQFF,TGCAGCGTCTATATGCATGAGCAGTTCTTC
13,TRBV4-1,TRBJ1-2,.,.,CASSQDVKGFYTF,TGCGCCAGCAGCCAAGATGTTAAGGGTTTCTACACCTTC
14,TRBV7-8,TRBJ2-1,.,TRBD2,CASQGTTNYNEQFF,TGTGCCAGCCAAGGGACTACGAATTACAATGAGCAGTTCTTC
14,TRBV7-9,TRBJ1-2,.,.,CASSPTEEGYGYTF,TGTGCCAGCAGCCCCACCGAGGAAGGCTATGGCTACACCTTC
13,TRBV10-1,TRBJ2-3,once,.,CASITTGTDTQYF,TGCGCCAGCATTACTACGGGCACAGATACGCAGTATTTT
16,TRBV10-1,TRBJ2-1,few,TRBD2,CASSAGTSGRLDEQFF,TGCGCCAGCAGTGCCGGGACTAGCGGGAGGTTGGATGAGCAGTTCTTC
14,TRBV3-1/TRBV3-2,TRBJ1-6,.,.,CASSHETGNSPLHF,TGTGCCAGCAGCCATGAGACAGGTAATTCACCCCTCCACTTT
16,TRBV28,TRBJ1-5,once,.,CASSLEVRESNQPQHF,TGTGCCAGCAGTTTAGAGGTCAGGGAGAGCAATCAGCCCCAGCATTTT
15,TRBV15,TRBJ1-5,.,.,CATSREATEGQPQHF,TGTGCCACCAGCAGAGAAGCGACAGAGGGACAGCCCCAGCATTTT
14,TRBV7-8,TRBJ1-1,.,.,CASSLVQGLAEAFF,TGTGCCAGCAGCTTAGTCCAGGGCTTGGCTGAAGCTTTCTTT
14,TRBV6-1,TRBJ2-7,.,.,CASSDVGFRPEQYF,TGTGCCAGCAGTGATGTGGGGTTCCGTCCCGAGCAGTACTTC
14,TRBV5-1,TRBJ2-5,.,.,CASSSGDTQETQYF,TGCGCCAGCAGCAGCGGAGACACTCAAGAGACCCAGTACTTC
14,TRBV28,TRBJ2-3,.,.,CASSLDGAKDTQYF,TGTGCCAGCAGTTTAGACGGGGCGAAGGATACGCAGTATTTT
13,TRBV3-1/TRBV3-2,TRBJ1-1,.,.,CASSQFGWTEAFF,TGTGCCAGCAGCCAATTTGGGTGGACTGAAGCTTTCTTT
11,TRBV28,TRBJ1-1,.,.,CASSSLTEAFF,TGTGCCAGCAGTTCACTCACTGAAGCTTTCTTT
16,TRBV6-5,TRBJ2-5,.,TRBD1,CASSYTVGTGGETQYF,TGTGCCAGCAGTTACACCGTCGGGACAGGGGGCGAGACCCAGTACTTC
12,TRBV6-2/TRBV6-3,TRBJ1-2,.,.,CASSYAGHGYTF,TGTGCCAGCAGTTACGCAGGTCATGGCTACACCTTC
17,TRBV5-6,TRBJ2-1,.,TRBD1,CASSIRDRVPLWDEQFF,TGTGCCAGCAGCATCCGGGACAGGGTGCCCCTCTGGGATGAGCAGTTCTTC
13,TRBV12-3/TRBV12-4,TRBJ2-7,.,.,CASSPFRGGEQYF,TGTGCCAGCAGCCCCTTTCGAGGCGGAGAGCAGTACTTC
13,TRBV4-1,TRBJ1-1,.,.,CASSPSGGPEAFF,TGCGCCAGCAGCCCCTCCGGGGGCCCAGAAGCTTTCTTT
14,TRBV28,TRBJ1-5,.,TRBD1,CASRPPGQGLPQHF,TGTGCCAGCAGACCACCGGGACAGGGGTTGCCCCAGCATTTT
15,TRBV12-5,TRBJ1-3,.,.,CASGSPPSSGNTIYF,TGTGCTAGTGGTTCCCCCCCCAGCTCTGGAAACACCATATATTTT
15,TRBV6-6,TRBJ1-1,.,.,CASNDEPVGDTEAFF,TGTGCCAGCAACGATGAGCCCGTCGGGGACACTGAAGCTTTCTTT
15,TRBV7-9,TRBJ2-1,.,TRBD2,CASSSGLAGDPEQFF,TGTGCCAGCAGCTCCGGACTAGCGGGAGACCCTGAGCAGTTCTTC
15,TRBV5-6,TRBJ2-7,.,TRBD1,CASSFTTGGAGEQYF,TGTGCCAGCAGCTTCACGACAGGGGGCGCCGGGGAGCAGTACTTC
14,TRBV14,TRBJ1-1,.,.,CASSQELMNTEAFF,TGTGCCAGCAGCCAAGAATTGATGAACACTGAAGCTTTCTTT
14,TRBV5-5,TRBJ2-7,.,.,CASSLEFSSYEQYF,TGTGCCAGCAGCTTGGAGTTCAGCTCCTACGAGCAGTACTTC
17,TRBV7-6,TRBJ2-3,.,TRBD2,CASSTPSSGDPTDTQYF,TGTGCCAGCAGCACCCCAAGTAGCGGGGACCCCACAGATACGCAGTATTTT
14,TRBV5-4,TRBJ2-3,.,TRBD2,CASSLAGGTDTQYF,TGTGCCAGCAGTCTAGCGGGAGGGACAGATACGCAGTATTTT
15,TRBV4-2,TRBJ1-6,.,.,CASSQALAGVSPLHF,TGTGCCAGCAGCCAAGCGTTGGCAGGGGTATCACCCCTCCACTTT
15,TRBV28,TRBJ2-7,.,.,CASSFPRRVPYEQYF,TGTGCCAGCAGTTTCCCCCGCAGGGTCCCCTACGAGCAGTACTTC
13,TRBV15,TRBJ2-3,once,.,CATSRRPRDTQYF,TGTGCCACCAGCAGGAGGCCGAGAGATACGCAGTATTTT
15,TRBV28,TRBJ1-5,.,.,CASSLLGSDHQPQHF,TGTGCCAGCAGTTTGCTCGGCAGCGACCATCAGCCCCAGCATTTT
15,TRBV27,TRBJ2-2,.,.,CASSRRGANTGELFF,TGTGCCAGCAGTCGGCGAGGGGCAAACACCGGGGAGCTGTTTTTT
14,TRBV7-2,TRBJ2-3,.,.,CASSLNPAGDTQYF,TGTGCCAGCAGCTTAAACCCCGCCGGAGATACGCAGTATTTT
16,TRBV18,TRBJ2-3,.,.,CASSPLNSLRTDTQYF,TGTGCCAGCTCACCACTCAATTCGCTCCGCACGGATACGCAGTATTTT
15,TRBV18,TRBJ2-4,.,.,CASSPNQGRENIQYF,TGTGCCAGCTCACCAAATCAGGGGCGAGAAAACATTCAGTACTTC
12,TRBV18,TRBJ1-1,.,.,CASSPPGTEAFF,TGTGCCAGCTCACCACCGGGGACTGAAGCTTTCTTT
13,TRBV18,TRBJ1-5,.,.,CASTRGRDQPQHF,TGTGCCAGCACACGGGGGCGGGATCAGCCCCAGCATTTT
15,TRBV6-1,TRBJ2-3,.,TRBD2,CASTPRAGGTDTQYF,TGTGCCAGCACTCCCCGGGCGGGAGGAACAGATACGCAGTATTTT
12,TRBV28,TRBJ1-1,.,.,CASSPDRTEAFF,TGTGCCAGCAGCCCGGACAGAACTGAAGCTTTCTTT